This T cell receptor beta chain originates from a study of T-cell memory formation after mild COVID-19. The sample holds a few counts of this clonotype. Its antigen is unidentified. TCRdb re-called the 5' RACE reads through MiXCR, storing one row per CDR3 protein. The table shows under 300,000 distinct CDR3 sequences, with around 17% occurring only once. CDR1 is MGHRA, CDR2 YSYEKL, per germline. V was cut by 0 bases and J by 3 bases, with 11 bases left in between. The CDR3 loop spans 15 amino acids. Whole-study findings and limits: Some SARS-CoV-2-responding clones were already detected in memory before infection. Clones that contracted from day 15 to 85 had balanced CD4/CD8; later expanders were CD4+ biased. SARS-CoV-2 specificity of second-wave clones peaking day 37 was unconfirmed.

The rearrangement joins TRBV4-1 to TRBJ1-1; D unclear. Sequenced: PBMCs or a T cell subset sorted from them (not recorded which). The receptor's source is a man aged 18-30 years who had mild COVID-19 (a few samples of this study predate the infection). Cell type and time point are not known. The DNA of the CDR3 is TGCGCCAGCAGCCAAGACCCGGGGAGCTACACTGAAGCTTTCTTT. This codes for CASSQDPGSYTEAFF.